This T cell receptor beta chain was captured in a study of neoadjuvant anti-PD-1 for oral cavity cancer. For the study at large: Non-progressing patients received a fourth nivolumab dose near day 43, then surgery on days 50-56.

Study-wide points: Post-nivolumab, blood T cell clonality was significantly elevated in non-responders.

Blood libraries mostly used approximately 0.5 ug genomic DNA, six replicates each. The data were produced by immunoSEQ multiplex PCR, yet TCRdb's version contains in-frame clones alone and is incomplete. The table lists 11,000 to 15,000 clones, about 75% of them singletons. The length of the CDR3 is 16 residues. Per germline, CDR1 SGHTS and CDR2 YDEGEE. The V and J ends lost 6 bases and 8 bases, in that order; junction bases with no gene match: 15. On this clone: Its antigen is undetermined.

Time point here: after neoadjuvant nivolumab, at surgical resection. Cohort: HPV-negative, locally advanced oral cavity squamous cell carcinoma patients. The input for sequencing was PBMCs, taken after nivolumab (anti-PD-1) treatment. The J gene is TRBJ2-3, the V gene TRBV5-8, with 10 bases aligning to TRBD2. The source of this sequence is a person between 35 and 79 years old with oral cavity squamous cell carcinoma. For the CDR3, the DNA is TGTGCCAGCACAGCGGGAGGGCCCCTTTGGTTCTTTACGCAGTATTTT. It translates to CASTAGGPLWFFTQYF.